The 27 T cell receptor beta chains presented below share a single source sample, sequenced in a study of blood T cells in healthy people across ages. A second PCR of 7 to 11 cycles used a sample-barcoded 5' primer and a J-beta primer mix. TCRdb recomputed calls from the 5' RACE reads with MiXCR, one row per CDR3 protein. The table shows about 1.6 million distinct CDR3 sequences, with approximately 32% occurring only once. The specimen was blood. These receptors were taken from a woman younger than 45 in good health.

The CDR3 loop is CSAVSGTTDTQYF. The CDR3 coding sequence is TGCAGTGCGGTTAGCGGGACAACAGATACGCAGTATTTT. The chain couples TRBV20-1 to TRBJ2-3; 8 nucleotides agree with TRBD2. Germline CDR1 is DFQATT and CDR2 is SNEGSKA (reference sequence). Losses at the gene ends were 6 bases for V and 3 bases for J; bases not matched to a gene: 5. The CDR3 contains 13 residues.

This clonotype was seen a few times. The rearrangement joins TRBV6-1 to TRBJ2-7; 8 nucleotides agree with TRBD2. V lost 7 bases, J lost 4 bases, and 9 bases stayed unmatched. The CDR3 runs to 14 residues. Germline lookup yields CDR1 MNHNS and CDR2 SASEGT. CDR3 sequence reads: CASTWGLVMYEQYF. CDR3 in DNA: TGTGCCAGCACATGGGGACTAGTCATGTACGAGCAGTACTTC.

This sequence joins TRBV6-1 and TRBJ1-1; TRBD1 is a possible D gene (6 bases). Trimming shortened V by 1 base and J by 0 bases, and 9 bases separated the two germline ends. This CDR3 contains 15 residues. Looked up from germline, CDR1 is MNHNS and CDR2 is SASEGT. The CDR3 bases are TGTGCCAGCAGTGAAGAAGGGGGTCTGAACACTGAAGCTTTCTTT. Its translation: CASSEEGGLNTEAFF.

The genes are TRBV10-1 and TRBJ1-5; the D gene is possibly TRBD1 (6 bases). Trimming took 3 bases from V and 11 from J, leaving 14 bases between them. Germline CDR1 and CDR2: WNHNN and SYGVQD (reference sequence). There are 13 residues in the CDR3. The CDR3 bases are TGCGCCAGCAGTGACGGCCCCAAGGGGGCCCAGCATTTT. This encodes CASSDGPKGAQHF.

The rearrangement joins TRBV15 to TRBJ2-7, with 12 bases lining up with TRBD2. The end of the DNA aligns better with TRBJ2-4, so the J call may be wrong. The CDR3 has 18 residues. Germline V gene sequence: CDR1 LNHNV, CDR2 YYDKDF (reference sequence). The CDR3 is CATSRGQASGRANNIQYF. CDR3 DNA: TGTGCCACCAGCAGAGGCCAAGCTAGCGGGAGGGCAAACAACATTCAGTACTTC.

This clonotype was counted only a few times. The gene calls are TRBV5-1 and TRBJ2-3; possible D gene TRBD2, 5 bases. The CDR3 is 13 residues long. Germline-derived CDR1 and CDR2 are SGHRS and YFSETQ. The ends were cut back, 4 bases at V and 2 bases at J, with 8 bases in the middle. The CDR3 region has the DNA TGCGCCAGCAGCCGACTACCCACAGATACGCAGTATTTT. Encoded protein: CASSRLPTDTQYF.

The chain recombines TRBV5-5 with TRBJ2-7, with TRBD2 matching 14 bases. V trimming: 1 base; J trimming: 5 bases; junction bases outside the gene matches: 11. From germline, CDR1 is SGHKS and CDR2 YYEKEE (reference sequence). The CDR3 runs to 18 residues. The CDR3 nucleotides read TGTGCCAGCAGCTTGCGGGGACTAGCGGGAGATCGGTCCAACGAGCAGTACTTC. This encodes CASSLRGLAGDRSNEQYF.

V usage is TRBV12-3 or TRBV12-4 and J usage is TRBJ2-3, with 11 bases aligning to TRBD1. This CDR3 has 15 residues. V was clipped by 5 bases and J by 6 bases; unmatched bases: 7. CDR3 amino acids: CASSGTGGDGDTQYF. CDR3 bases: TGTGCCAGCAGTGGGACAGGGGGGGACGGGGATACGCAGTATTTT.

This clonotype has ten or more counts. The V call is TRBV27, the J call TRBJ2-7; possibly TRBD2 for D (6 bases). V was cut by 1 base and J by 3 bases, with 7 bases left in between. The CDR3 is made up of 13 amino acids. Germline values: CDR1 MNHEY, CDR2 SMNVEV (reference sequence). The chain's CDR3 is CASSLYGGYEQYF. The CDR3 coding sequence is TGTGCCAGCAGTTTATACGGGGGCTACGAGCAGTACTTC.

Points on this clonotype: Just one base apart from a much larger clone, this may be a read error. The V gene is TRBV29-1, the J gene TRBJ2-5; 11 nucleotides align to TRBD2. Judging by the DNA end, TRBJ2-7 fits better; the J call may be wrong. The CDR3 spans 13 residues. Germline V gives CDR1 SQVTM, CDR2 ANQGSEA. CDR3 in amino acids: CSVVVAGGYEQYF. CDR3 in DNA: TGCAGCGTAGTGGTAGCGGGAGGGTACGAGCAGTACTTC.

DNA for the CDR3: TGCGCCAGCAGCCATGACGAAGCCTACGAGCAGTACTTC. Its translation is CASSHDEAYEQYF. J is TRBJ2-4 and V is TRBV4-1; D is undetermined. The J call may be mistaken, given a closer DNA end match to TRBJ2-7. The CDR3 has 13 residues. Germline assignment: CDR1 MGHRA and CDR2 YSYEKL.

This clonotype came up a few times. The rearrangement joins TRBV27 to TRBJ2-1; D call uncertain. CDR3 size: 15 residues. CDR1 MNHEY and CDR2 SMNVEV come from the germline V gene (reference sequence). Trimming cost V 3 bases and J 6 bases, with 15 bases left between them. Written as DNA, the CDR3 is TGTGCCAGCAGTTTGGCTATCGGGCTCTTCAATGAGCAGTTCTTC. Amino acid sequence: CASSLAIGLFNEQFF.

The V call is TRBV7-8, the J call TRBJ2-7; 10 nucleotides match TRBD2. Trimming removed 3 bases from V and 5 bases from J; junction bases left unmatched: 7. The CDR3 is 15 residues long. Germline V CDR1 and CDR2: SGHVS, FQNEAQ. Here the CDR3 reads CASSFGLAVEDEQYF. The CDR3 DNA reads as TGTGCCAGCAGCTTCGGACTAGCGGTGGAGGACGAGCAGTACTTC.

This clonotype was seen a handful of times. The chain recombines TRBV6-6 with TRBJ2-7; TRBD2 matches 7 bases. The CDR3 runs to 16 residues. Germline V lookup: CDR1 MNHNY, CDR2 SVGAGI (reference sequence). The ends lost 2 bases at V and 5 bases at J; junction bases unmatched: 12. The CDR3 protein is CASSYPPLAGVDEQYF. CDR3 coding DNA: TGTGCCAGCAGTTACCCCCCCCTTGCGGGAGTTGACGAGCAGTACTTC.

Turning to this clonotype: This sequence may be a read error, since a much larger clone differs from it by one base. The V call is TRBV27, the J call TRBJ2-7; 11 nucleotides match TRBD2. CDR1 is MNHEY, CDR2 SMNVEV, per germline (reference sequence). This CDR3 is 14 amino acids long. CDR3 sequence reads: CTSSAGLAVYEQYF. CDR3 nucleotides: TGTACCAGCAGTGCGGGACTAGCGGTCTACGAGCAGTACTTC.

This clonotype was recorded many times. The chain is built from TRBV4-1 and TRBJ2-7; no reliable D call. Germline V gene sequence: CDR1 MGHRA, CDR2 YSYEKL. V was trimmed by 1 base and J by 4 bases, leaving 11 bases between them. The CDR3 is made up of 14 amino acids. CDR3 sequence: CASSQVATGYEQYF. The CDR3 DNA reads as TGCGCCAGCAGCCAAGTGGCGACTGGGTACGAGCAGTACTTC.

The rearrangement uses TRBV10-3 and TRBJ1-2, with a possible D match to TRBD1 (6 bases). The germline V gene has CDR1 ENHRY and CDR2 SYGVKD. Trimming left V 2 bases short and J 8 bases short, with 24 bases between. CDR3 length equals 17 residues. The CDR3 nucleotides read TGTGCCATCAGTGAGGGACAGCGGTTCGGGCTTAATGTGGGCTACACCTTC. It encodes CAISEGQRFGLNVGYTF.

This clonotype was detected many times. This chain uses TRBV3-1 with TRBJ1-1; D is perhaps TRBD1 (5 bases). Germline V lookup: CDR1 LGHDT, CDR2 YNNKEL (reference sequence). The CDR3 is made up of 12 amino acids. The V end was cut by 5 bases, the J end by 11 bases, with 15 bases between. The CDR3 DNA follows: TGTGCCAGCAGCAAGGATCTCCGGGGGGCTTTCTTT. Its protein product is CASSKDLRGAFF.

This clonotype was seen only a few times. The CDR3 sequence is CSASPGLEQFF. As DNA, the CDR3 is TGCAGTGCTAGCCCGGGACTAGAGCAGTTCTTC. The chain recombines TRBV20-1 with TRBJ2-1; 7 nucleotides line up with TRBD2. The CDR3 is 11 residues long. Germline trimming cut 3 bases from V and 10 bases from J; bases unmatched to any gene: 3. The V gene's germline CDR1 is DFQATT and CDR2 SNEGSKA (reference sequence).

The chain has TRBV15 and TRBJ1-5, with 7 bases fitting TRBD1. Germline CDR1 is LNHNV and CDR2 is YYDKDF (reference sequence). CDR3 length equals 16 residues. Losses at the gene ends were 3 bases for V and 4 bases for J; bases not matched to a gene: 9. In nucleotides, the CDR3 is TGTGCCACCAGCAGGTATAGGGACAGTCTAAATCAGCCCCAGCATTTT. Its translation is CATSRYRDSLNQPQHF.

The V and J genes are TRBV5-1 and TRBJ1-2; D ambiguous. V lost 5 bases to trimming and J lost 1 base, with 9 bases between them. Germline values: CDR1 SGHRS, CDR2 YFSETQ. CDR3 length: 13 amino acids. Here the CDR3 DNA reads TGCGCCAGCAGACCTACTATTAACTATGGCTACACCTTC. Residues: CASRPTINYGYTF.

This clonotype turned up a few times. One junction end does not reproduce the germline sequence, and a read error may be involved. The J gene is TRBJ1-2, the V gene TRBV20-1; D unresolved. Per germline, CDR1 DFQATT and CDR2 SNEGSKA (reference sequence). CDR3 length: 11 amino acids. CDR3 residues: CGAEEYYGYTF. The CDR3 coding sequence is TGCGGTGCTGAGGAGTACTATGGCTACACCTTC.

In its sample, this clonotype was seen a few times. The genes are TRBV11-2 and TRBJ2-7, with 10 bases that match TRBD2. The CDR3 length is 13 residues. After removal of 6 bases from V and 6 bases from J, the junction contained 5 bases not matched to a gene. The germline gives CDR1 SGHAT, CDR2 FQNNGV. CDR3 sequence reads: CASSRLAGGEQYF. The CDR3 DNA follows: TGTGCCAGCAGTCGGTTAGCGGGAGGCGAGCAGTACTTC.

Concerning this clonotype: Its ends do not fully match the called genes, so a read error is possible. V usage is TRBV20-1 and J usage is TRBJ1-1; no firm D call. Germline-derived CDR1 and CDR2 are DFQATT and SNEGSKA (reference sequence). This CDR3 contains 13 residues. CDR3 sequence (DNA): TGCAGTGCTAGAGATCGCATGAACACTGTAGCTTTCTTT. Amino acid sequence: CSARDRMNTVAFF.

Only a few counts were recorded for this clonotype. The J gene is TRBJ2-1, the V gene TRBV7-2; D is tentatively TRBD1 or TRBD2 (5 bases each). Trimming removed 5 bases from V and 1 base from J, with 18 bases in between. The CDR3 runs to 17 residues. Per germline, CDR1 SGHTA and CDR2 FQGNSA. DNA for the CDR3: TGTGCCAGCAGCCAACAATCCGGGGCCCTTTCCTACAATGAGCAGTTCTTC. This codes for CASSQQSGALSYNEQFF.

The V gene is TRBV11-2, the J gene TRBJ1-1; maybe TRBD1 (5 bases). Germline V gives CDR1 SGHAT, CDR2 FQNNGV. CDR3 length: 14 residues. Deletions cut 4 bases from V and 10 bases from J, with 19 bases between. CDR3: CASSSMGGASRAFF. The CDR3 bases are TGTGCCAGCAGCTCCATGGGAGGGGCGTCTCGAGCTTTCTTT. The full variable domain, with the rest looked up from reference TRBV11-2 and TRBJ1-1, is EAGVAQSPRYKIIEKRQSVAFWCNPISGHATLYWYQQILGQGPKLLIQFQNNGVVDDSQLPKDRFSAERLKGVDSTLKIQPAKLEDSAVYLCASSSMGGASRAFFGQGTRLTVV.

This clonotype was picked up a small number of times. This sequence joins TRBV2 and TRBJ2-5, with 11 positions matching TRBD2. The CDR3 sequence is 15 residues long. V lost 9 bases, J lost 1 base, and 7 bases stayed unmatched. The V gene's germline CDR1 is SNHLY and CDR2 FYNNEI. The CDR3 protein is CASWGTSGLQETQYF. Written as DNA, the CDR3 is TGTGCCAGTTGGGGGACTAGCGGACTCCAAGAGACCCAGTACTTC.